The 4 T cell receptor beta chains presented below share a single source sample, sequenced in a study of T cells in localized non-small cell lung cancer. Sequenced by immunoSEQ multiplex PCR; TCRdb stores in-frame clones only, minus some. The data contain over 20,000 clones, over 75% of them singletons. The source was peripheral blood mononuclear cells, collected before any cancer treatment. The receptors were gathered from a male donor older than 55 with stage II lung adenocarcinoma.

The genes are TRBV2 and TRBJ2-2; 13 bases fit TRBD2. The CDR3 is made up of 16 amino acids. V gave up 2 bases and J gave up 6 bases; unmatched junction bases: 3. Germline loops: CDR1 SNHLY, CDR2 FYNNEI. The CDR3 sequence: CASSERGLAGAGELFF. The CDR3 DNA is TGTGCCAGCAGTGAAAGAGGACTAGCGGGAGCCGGGGAGCTGTTTTTT.

CDR3: CASSDPPLETQYF. The CDR3 DNA follows: TGCGCCAGCAGCGACCCTCCCCTGGAGACCCAGTACTTC. This chain uses TRBV5-1 with TRBJ2-5; D is undetermined. V was trimmed by 4 bases and J by 5 bases, leaving 12 bases between them. From germline, CDR1 is SGHRS and CDR2 YFSETQ. The CDR3 is 13 amino acids.

As regards this clone: This sample includes further DNA sequences coding for the same CDR3. This chain connects TRBV4-1 to TRBJ2-2; no clear D gene. Trimming took off 0 bases at V and 1 base at J, with 9 bases between the two ends. The CDR3 loop spans 16 amino acids. Germline assignment: CDR1 MGHRA and CDR2 YSYEKL. CDR3 coding DNA: TGCGCCAGCAGCCAAGAGGTCAGGCTGAACACCGGGGAGCTGTTTTTT. This translates into CASSQEVRLNTGELFF.

This sequence joins TRBV2 and TRBJ1-4; the D gene is possibly TRBD1 (5 bases). Germline V lookup: CDR1 SNHLY, CDR2 FYNNEI. Trimming removed 5 bases from V and 8 bases from J, with 12 bases in between. CDR3 length equals 13 residues. The CDR3: CASSLGDAEKLFF. The DNA for the CDR3 is TGTGCCAGCAGTCTAGGGGACGCAGAAAAACTGTTTTTT.